This T cell receptor (beta chain) came from a study of T cells after yellow fever vaccination. TCRdb re-derived calls from the 5' RACE reads in MiXCR, one entry per CDR3 protein. The sample gives a few hundred thousand distinct CDR3 sequences, 6.5% to 8.5% of which show up once; 15% to 20% is in the top ten. This clonotype has a count of ten or more. The receptor's source is a man in his late teens or twenties who received the YFV17D yellow fever vaccine. Source: PBMCs, taken about 41 days after the first yellow fever vaccination.

CDR3 loop: CASSVGHYNEQFF. CDR3 nucleotides: TGTGCCAGCAGCGTGGGACACTACAATGAGCAGTTCTTC. The chain uses TRBV7-9 and TRBJ2-1; TRBD1 is a possible D gene (6 bases). The CDR3 consists of 13 residues. Germline V gives CDR1 SEHNR, CDR2 FQNEAQ (reference sequence). V gave up 5 bases and J gave up 3 bases, with 8 bases separating them.